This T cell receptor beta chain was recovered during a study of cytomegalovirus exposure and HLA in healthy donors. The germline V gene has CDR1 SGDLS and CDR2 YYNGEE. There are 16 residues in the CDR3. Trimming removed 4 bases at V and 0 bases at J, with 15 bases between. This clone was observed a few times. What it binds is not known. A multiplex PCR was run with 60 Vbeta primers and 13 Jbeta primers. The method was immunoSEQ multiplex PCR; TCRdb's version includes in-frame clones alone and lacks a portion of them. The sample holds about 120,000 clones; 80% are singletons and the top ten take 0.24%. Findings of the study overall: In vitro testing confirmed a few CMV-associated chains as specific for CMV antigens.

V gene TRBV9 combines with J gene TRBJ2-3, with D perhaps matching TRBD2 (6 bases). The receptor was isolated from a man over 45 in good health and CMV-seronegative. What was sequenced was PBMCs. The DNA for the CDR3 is TGTGCCAGCAGCCCCCTAACGGGAGCGAGCACAGATACGCAGTATTTT. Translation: CASSPLTGASTDTQYF.